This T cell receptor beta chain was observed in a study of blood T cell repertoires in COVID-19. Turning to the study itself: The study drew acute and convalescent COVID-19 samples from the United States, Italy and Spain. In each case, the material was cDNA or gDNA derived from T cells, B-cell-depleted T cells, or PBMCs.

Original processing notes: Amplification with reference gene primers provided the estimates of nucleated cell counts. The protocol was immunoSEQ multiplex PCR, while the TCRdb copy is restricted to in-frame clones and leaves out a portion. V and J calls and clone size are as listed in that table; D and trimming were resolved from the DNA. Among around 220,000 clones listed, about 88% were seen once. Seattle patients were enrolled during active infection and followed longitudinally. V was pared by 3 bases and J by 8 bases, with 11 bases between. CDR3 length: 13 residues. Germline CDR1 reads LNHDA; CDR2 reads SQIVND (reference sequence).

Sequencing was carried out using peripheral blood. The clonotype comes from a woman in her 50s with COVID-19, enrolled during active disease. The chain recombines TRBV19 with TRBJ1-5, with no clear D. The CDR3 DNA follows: TGTGCCAGTAGTATTCACCGATCAGAGCCCCAGCATTTT. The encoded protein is CASSIHRSEPQHF.